Included here is one TCR beta chain sequence, with context. The sample belongs to a study of cytomegalovirus exposure and HLA in healthy donors. Study at large: The same platform was used for the 120 or so validation repertoires as for the approximately 730 first-cohort repertoires, as reported in a later analysis.

Only in-frame clones appear in the TCRdb table, and some are missing; sequencing was by immunoSEQ multiplex PCR. In the table there are hundreds of thousands of clones, around 78% of which are singletons. Germline V lookup: CDR1 LNHNV, CDR2 YYDKDF (reference sequence). V lost 1 base and J lost 0; bases outside the gene matches: 6. The CDR3 is 17 residues long. The sequenced sample was PBMCs. The V call is TRBV15, the J call TRBJ2-7; TRBD2 agrees at 10 bases. The TCR was taken from a woman aged 18-29 years in good health and CMV-seronegative. The CDR3 nucleotides are TGTGCCACCAGCAGAGGGGGAGCGGGGGGGAGCTCCTACGAGCAGTACTTC. This gives the protein CATSRGGAGGSSYEQYF.